This TCR beta chain stems from a study of radiation and T cells in renal cell carcinoma. Study overall: Nephrectomy followed 15 Gy stereotactic body radiation by 4 weeks.

V lost 8 bases and J lost 5, with 17 bases in between. The CDR3 totals 14 residues. Germline CDR1 LGHNA, CDR2 YNFKEQ. The time point was: blood 2 weeks post-SBRT. Specified treatment: 15 Gy SBRT to primary tumor, nephrectomy 4 weeks later. Serial blood draws occurred at baseline and 2 and 4 weeks post-SBRT. Profiling relied on immunoSEQ multiplex PCR, and the TCRdb table lists in-frame clones only, not all of them. The profile covers more than 100,000 clones, with 88% appearing a single time and 5% to 6.5% taken by the ten largest. This clonotype was obtained from a woman aged 70-85 years with renal cell carcinoma. Specimen: blood, collected from a patient whose treatment included radiotherapy and nephrectomy. The chain carries TRBV4-2 and TRBJ2-3; no definite D call. CDR3 in DNA: TGTGCCAGCGCTGGGATAGGGCTTCTAGATACGCAGTATTTT. Translation: CASAGIGLLDTQYF.